What follows is one T cell receptor beta chain and its context. The target antigen is unknown. Though probably carrying unrecorded immune exposures, donors were nominally healthy at sampling. Trimming at V came to 5 bases and at J to 5 bases, leaving 11 bases not matched to a gene. The CDR3 has 17 residues. Germline loops: CDR1 LGHNA, CDR2 YNFKEQ. This sample was taken from a study of cytomegalovirus exposure and HLA in healthy donors. Study-wide results and limits: Immune exposure data for these donors was limited to CMV serostatus.

The PCR had 60 Vbeta and 13 Jbeta primers. The method was immunoSEQ multiplex PCR; TCRdb's version includes in-frame clones alone and lacks a portion of them. Of over 100,000 clones listed, 55% to 75% are singletons. The receptor's source is a woman in her 70s in good health and CMV-seropositive. The chain couples TRBV4-2 to TRBJ2-3; 12 bases match TRBD2. The material sequenced was PBMCs. CDR3: CASSEASLAGGQDTQYF. CDR3 DNA: TGTGCCAGCAGCGAAGCTTCTCTAGCGGGGGGGCAAGATACGCAGTATTTT.